This T cell receptor (beta chain) was obtained from a study of long-term antiretroviral therapy in people with HIV. Survey-level resolution applied to immunoSEQ assay v3.0. The assay was immunoSEQ multiplex PCR, and TCRdb's table has in-frame clones only and misses some. The top ten hold 6.5% to 8.5% of the sample, which has thousands of clones, less than 80% seen once. Study observations and caveats: In samples taken after ART, diversity increased but remained below transplant donor control levels.

A word on this clone: Its antigen remains unknown.

This receptor was identified in a man younger than 30 with HIV. Sequencing was performed on unsorted PBMCs, taken 0.1 years before starting antiretroviral therapy.

As DNA, the CDR3 is TGTGCCAGCAGCCCTTCCGGGACCCTATACTTCCTAATTTCCTACAATGAGCAGTTCTTC. It yields the protein CASSPSGTLYFLISYNEQFF. This sequence joins TRBV14 and TRBJ2-1; tentatively, D is TRBD1 or TRBD2 (5 bases each). The CDR3 spans 20 residues. Trimming stripped 4 bases from V and 1 base from J, with 26 bases between. Germline loops: CDR1 SGHDN, CDR2 FVKESK.